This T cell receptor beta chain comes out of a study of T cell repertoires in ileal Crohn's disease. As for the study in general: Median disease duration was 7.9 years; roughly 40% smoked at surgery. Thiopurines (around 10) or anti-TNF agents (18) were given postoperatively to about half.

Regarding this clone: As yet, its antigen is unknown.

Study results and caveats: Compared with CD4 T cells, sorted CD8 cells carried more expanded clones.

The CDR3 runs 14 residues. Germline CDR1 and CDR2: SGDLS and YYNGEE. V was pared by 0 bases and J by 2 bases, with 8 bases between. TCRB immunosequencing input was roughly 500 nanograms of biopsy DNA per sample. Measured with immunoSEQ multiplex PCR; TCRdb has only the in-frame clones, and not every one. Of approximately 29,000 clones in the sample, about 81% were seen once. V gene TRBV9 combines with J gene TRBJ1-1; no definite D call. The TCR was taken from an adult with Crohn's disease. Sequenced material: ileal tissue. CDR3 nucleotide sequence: TGTGCCAGCAGCGTAGCTTTGAGCAACACTGAAGCTTTCTTT. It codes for CASSVALSNTEAFF.